This paragraph covers one T cell receptor (beta chain) sequence. Its antigen remains undetermined. One base away there is no much larger clone; base qualities are not given. This record belongs to a study of shared clonotypes between healthy human individuals (dated by TCRdb to 2019 to 2021). Study-wide context: A couple of women and a few men aged 18 to 49 years were included in the cohort. For each donor, three plates each were used for CD4 naive and CD4 memory, two plates were used for CD8 naive, and one plate was used for CD8 memory. Blood TCR repertoires of four to six healthy adults were deeply sequenced to estimate repertoire size and the extent of clonotype sharing between individuals. To increase sequencing depth and limit assay-specific biases, different laboratories used diverse techniques to prepare libraries and sequence TCR repertoires. Between about 0.8 and 8.9 billion PBMCs per donor were obtained by leukapheresis. What the authors observed across the whole study: Rarefaction of sorted-subset datasets indicated incomplete sequencing despite the large sequencing depth. Estimated clonotype richness was generally larger for naive than for memory subsets. Pairwise subsampling led to the expectation that sequencing depth would affect the degree of clonotype sharing among donors. Clonotypes shared by all four sorted-subset donors showed higher generation probabilities than non-shared clonotypes. Only blood was sampled, and tissue TCR repertoires likely differ from those in blood. Across four donors, roughly 5% of naive CD4, roughly 3.8% of naive CD8, about 2.3% of memory CD4, and about 0.44% of memory CD8 clonotypes were shared. Because the study included only a small number of donors, the genetic and exposure-history diversity represented was limited.

TCR CDR3 regions were amplified from genomic DNA by multiplex PCR using the deep immunoSEQ assay. For each cell subset, the extracted genomic DNA was distributed evenly across all wells of several immunoSEQ 96-well plates, and each plate served as one replicate. For sorted subsets, around 200 ng genomic DNA, equal to some 30,000 T cell genomes, was loaded into each replicate PCR. The purified libraries were quantified using a Qubit 3.0 fluorometer, sized with a Bioanalyzer 2100, and then quantified again using the KAPA Library Quantification kit. Each immunoSEQ 96-well plate was sequenced on its own single-read 150-cycle Illumina NextSeq 550 flow cell. In the paper's pipeline: Because only junctional sequences without quality scores were contained in the immunoSEQ output, filtering matching that applied to full-length reads could not be performed. To assign V/J genes and CDR3, sequences were annotated against IMGT germline references using PyIR, a Python wrapper for IgBLAST v1.9. Reads with weak V/J assignments (E-value above 1e-6), missing CDR3, stop codons, out-of-frame junctions, or ambiguous translated residues were removed. V3J clonotypes were defined by identical inferred V gene, J gene, and CDR3 amino acid sequence. The percentage overlap between two repertoires was calculated by dividing the number of shared unique clonotypes by the size of the smaller repertoire. Repertoire richness was assessed with RTK rarefaction, the Chao1 estimator, and Recon v2.1 estimates of unobserved clonotypes. Generation probabilities were computed with OLGA for all TCRbeta clonotypes obtained by the gDNA method from a few donors. Here the immuneACCESS table is served through TCRdb, limited to in-frame sequences with V and J called. Missing clones are a known gap in these copies; in checked studies unresolved V genes cover under half, and the rest lacks a known reason. That table furnishes V, J and clone size, whereas the DNA furnished D and trimming. This sample gives millions of clones in total; about 93% of them show up just once. Around 1.7% of the sample is held by the ten biggest clonotypes.

CD8 naive samples consisted of CD45RO-negative cells that were positively selected for CCR7, yielding a CD45RA+CCR7+ population without TemRA cells. Donors were healthy HIV-negative adults with no recently reported acute infections or vaccinations. Every donor was a Caucasian adult residing in Nashville, Tennessee, USA. Blood was collected by leukapheresis, and PBMCs were isolated by Ficoll-Histopaque density gradient centrifugation and then cryopreserved in liquid nitrogen vapor phase. Analytical flow cytometry was used to check the purity and quantity of every magnetically sorted T cell population. Genomic DNA was isolated from every sorted fraction and measured by UV absorbance on a Nanodrop 2000c. Spanning cysteine to phenylalanine, the CDR3 consists of 15 amino acids. Just CDR3 DNA is preserved here, 45 bases in frame from base 1. The germline V gene (reference sequence) supplies CDR1 MNHEY and CDR2 SMNVEV. Trimmed from V: 5 bases; trimmed from J: 7 bases; junction bases lacking a gene match: 13.

The chain links TRBV27 with TRBJ1-2; TRBD1 fits 7 bases in the junction. This clonotype originated in a man aged 18 to 30 in good health. Some clones in this sample may be carry-over from other donors' samples. The specimen sequenced was naive CD8+ T cells from PBMCs. The sample's cell subset or site, from its label and the paper: CD45RA+CCR7+. The bases are TGTGCCAGCAGTCCCGCGACAGGGTGGGTCTCTGGCTACACCTTC. Translated, this gives CASSPATGWVSGYTF.